One TCR beta chain is described in this entry. This clonotype was seen a handful of times. The antigen it recognizes is unknown. Base qualities are not recorded, but no much larger clone differs from it by a single base. The data originate from a study of blood T cells in healthy people across ages (dated by TCRdb to 2013 to 2016). Background for the entire study: In model experiments, template switching captured about one uniquely barcoded TCR beta cDNA molecule for every two T cells. The donors were divided into four age groups: young (average around 16 years), middle-aged (approximately 39), aged (around 67) and long-lived (roughly 82). The study measured age-related changes in TCR beta repertoire diversity using deep sequencing normalized with unique cDNA molecular identifiers. To avoid experimental bias, donors of different ages were randomly spread across the sequencing lanes. Using the same blood draw, the study looked at two additional independent replicas of 1 million unique cDNA reads for two donors, one aged 18 to 30 and the other aged 80 or older. Points the paper makes about the study in general: As age increased, observed TCR beta diversity per million T cells dropped in a roughly linear way, and a significant reduction was already evident by age approximately 40. The percentage of naive T cells measured by flow cytometry correlated strongly with observed TCR beta diversity. Total diversity estimates from one million sequenced T cells were considered lower bounds and underestimates. The CMV infection status of donors was not known, potentially confounding age-related changes in expanded clonotypes. Because profiling used bulk unsorted PBMCs, naive and antigen-experienced compartments could not be compared conclusively. Compared with the aged group, the long-lived group had more naive CD4+ T cells, fewer expanded clones and increased TCR diversity, suggesting age selection.

The library relied on 5' RACE. For sequencing, an Illumina HiSeq 2500 was employed. A second PCR of roughly 6 to 11 cycles was run with a J-beta primer mix and a sample-barcoded 5' primer. A unique molecular identifier was introduced onto each TCR beta cDNA molecule by a template-switch 5' adaptor carrying 12 random nucleotides. At least 3 million CDR3-containing paired-end reads were obtained from each sample. The Mint cDNA synthesis kit, primed by a TRBC-specific oligonucleotide, was used to synthesize first-strand cDNA from all RNA. All cDNA was treated with uracil-DNA glycosylase and then went through a first 18-cycle PCR with the universal primers M1SS and BC2_uni_R. From the authors' description of their analysis: Each sample was normalized by randomly selecting 1 million high-quality reads, each carrying a distinct molecular identifier. Reads with shared molecular identifiers were discarded instead of being binned into consensus sequences. CDR3 identification, clonotype clustering and error correction used MiTCR with a Q25 quality threshold and the strictest error-elimination algorithm. A nonparametric unseen species model with Euler transformation was used to estimate a lower bound on total TCR beta diversity. The raw public reads went through TCRdb reprocessing: fastp at Q25, MiXCR clone calling, in-frame beta chains kept. Entries are consolidated by CDR3 protein sequence, retaining the most common genes and DNA. For this entry, the V and J calls and clone size follow TCRdb and not the study's own pipeline. The sample includes 980,000 or so distinct CDR3 sequences, with around 49% observed a single time. Of the sample, around an eighth is held by the ten largest clones.

Systemically healthy Caucasian individuals from Russia, some 40 in total and aged about 6 to 95 years, were included as donors. Each donor gave approximately 9.4 milliliters of peripheral blood, drawn into EDTA-treated Vacutainer tubes. Ficoll-Paque density-gradient centrifugation was used to isolate PBMCs, with at least 7 million obtained per sample. Trizol reagent was used to extract total RNA from the PBMCs, yielding at least 6 micrograms per sample. Naive CD45RAhigh/CD27high T cell percentages were measured by flow cytometry on a PBMC aliquot from every donor. As encoded in the germline V gene, CDR1 is SGHDN while CDR2 is FVKESK. The CDR3, cysteine through phenylalanine, is 13 amino acids long. The DNA shown is the 39-base CDR3, in frame from base 1. V drops 5 bases and J drops 8 bases, leaving 13 bases in between.

Sequencing was carried out using blood. The source is a man between 25 and 39 years old in good health. The chain joins TRBV14 to TRBJ2-1; a weak D assignment points to TRBD1 (6 bases agree). Here the CDR3 is given as CASSALGGDEQFF. At the DNA level, the sequence is TGTGCCAGCAGCGCCCTAGGGGGAGATGAGCAGTTCTTC.